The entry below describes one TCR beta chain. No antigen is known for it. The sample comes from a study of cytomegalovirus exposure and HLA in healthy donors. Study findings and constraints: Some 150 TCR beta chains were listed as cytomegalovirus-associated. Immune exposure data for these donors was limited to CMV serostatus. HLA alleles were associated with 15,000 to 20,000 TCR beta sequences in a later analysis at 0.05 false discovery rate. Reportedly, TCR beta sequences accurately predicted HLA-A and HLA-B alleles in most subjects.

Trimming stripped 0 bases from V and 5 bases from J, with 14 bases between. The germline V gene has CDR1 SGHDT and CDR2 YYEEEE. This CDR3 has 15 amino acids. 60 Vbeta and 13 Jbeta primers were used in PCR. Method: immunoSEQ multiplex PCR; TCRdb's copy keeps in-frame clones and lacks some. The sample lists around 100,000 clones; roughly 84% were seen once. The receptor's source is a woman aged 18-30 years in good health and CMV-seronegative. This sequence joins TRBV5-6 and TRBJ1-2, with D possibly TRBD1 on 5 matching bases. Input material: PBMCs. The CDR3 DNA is TGTGCCAGCAGCTTGGTAGAGACAGCCCTTTATGGCTACACCTTC. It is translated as CASSLVETALYGYTF.